The next 26 T cell receptor beta chains were all read from a single sample in a study of cytomegalovirus exposure and HLA in healthy donors. 60 Vbeta and 13 Jbeta primers were used in PCR. The method was immunoSEQ multiplex PCR; TCRdb's version includes in-frame clones alone and lacks a portion of them. The sample lists about 140,000 clones, more than 75% occurring once. Material for sequencing was PBMCs. These receptors were taken from a woman aged 18-29 years in good health and CMV-seropositive.

This chain uses TRBV7-2 with TRBJ1-5; 7 positions agree with TRBD1. The CDR3 length is 13 residues. With V trimmed by 1 base and J by 7 bases, 1 base remained unmatched. The germline gives CDR1 SGHTA, CDR2 FQGNSA. This CDR3 is CASSLGTGQPQHF. CDR3 in DNA: TGTGCCAGCAGCTTAGGGACAGGCCAGCCCCAGCATTTT. The full variable domain, completed using reference TRBV7-2 and TRBJ1-5, is GAGVSQSPSNKVTEKGKDVELRCDPISGHTALYWYRQSLGQGLEFLIYFQGNSAPDKSGLPSDRFSAERTGGSVSTLTIQRTQQEDSAVYLCASSLGTGQPQHFGDGTRLSIL.

The rearrangement uses TRBV29-1 and TRBJ2-2; 7 bases map to TRBD2. The trim removed 1 base at V and 0 bases at J, leaving 2 bases unmatched. Germline-derived CDR1 and CDR2 are SQVTM and ANQGSEA. The CDR3 is made up of 15 amino acids. CDR3 in amino acids: CSVEGGGTNTGELFF. CDR3 bases: TGCAGCGTTGAAGGGGGGGGAACGAACACCGGGGAGCTGTTTTTT.

V usage is TRBV9 and J usage is TRBJ2-3, with 13 nucleotides matching TRBD2. Per the germline V gene, CDR1 is SGDLS and CDR2 is YYNGEE. The CDR3 has 15 residues. V shed 3 bases and J 7 bases; nucleotides not matched to a gene: 5. CDR3 amino acids: CASSGTSGGRNTQYF. The CDR3 region has the DNA TGTGCCAGCAGCGGGACTAGCGGGGGCCGAAATACGCAGTATTTT.

V gene TRBV28 combines with J gene TRBJ2-2; perhaps TRBD2 as D (6 bases). V gave up 7 bases and J gave up 5 bases, with 20 bases separating them. Germline V gives CDR1 MDHEN, CDR2 SYDVKM. The CDR3 covers 16 residues. CDR3 loop: CASTTLYGSGTGELFF. Here the CDR3 DNA reads TGTGCCAGCACCACCTTGTACGGGAGTGGGACCGGGGAGCTGTTTTTT. The variable domain in full, with the rest retrieved from reference TRBV28 and TRBJ2-2, is DVKVTQSSRYLVKRTGEKVFLECVQDMDHENMFWYRQDPGLGLRLIYFSYDVKMKEKGDIPEGYSVSREKKERFSLILESASTNQTSMYLCASTTLYGSGTGELFFGEGSRLTVL.

This rearrangement joins TRBV4-3 to TRBJ1-1; 8 bases agree with TRBD1. Germline V CDR1 and CDR2: LGHNA, YSLEER. CDR3 length: 13 residues. V was pared by 2 bases and J by 7 bases, with 3 bases of the junction left unmatched. The DNA of the CDR3 is TGCGCCAGCAGCCAACTTGGGACAGGTGAAGCTTTCTTT. This translates into CASSQLGTGEAFF.

V and J are TRBV27 and TRBJ1-1; D unclear. CDR1 and CDR2 (germline): MNHEY, SMNVEV (reference sequence). The CDR3 has 13 residues. V lost 8 bases and J lost 0, with 10 bases in between. The CDR3 protein is CASQLAVNTEAFF. In DNA form, the CDR3 reads TGTGCCAGCCAGCTGGCGGTGAACACTGAAGCTTTCTTT.

This rearrangement joins TRBV7-2 to TRBJ2-1; a possible D gene is TRBD2 (6 bases). Trimming stripped 0 bases from V and 9 bases from J, with 12 bases between. CDR3 length: 14 amino acids. The germline gives CDR1 SGHTA, CDR2 FQGNSA. DNA for the CDR3: TGTGCCAGCAGCTTAGCGGGTGGGGGAGGTGAGCAGTTCTTC. Protein: CASSLAGGGGEQFF.

This chain links TRBV5-4 with TRBJ2-4, with 8 positions matching TRBD1. CDR3 length: 16 residues. Losses at the gene ends were 3 bases for V and 1 base for J; bases not matched to a gene: 6. Germline V gene data show CDR1 as SGHNT and CDR2 as YYREEE (reference sequence). The CDR3 region has the DNA TGTGCCAGCAGCTCCTGGGACAGGAGGGCCAAAAACATTCAGTACTTC. Amino acids: CASSSWDRRAKNIQYF.

This clone was recorded once. The chain uses TRBV28 and TRBJ2-3; tentative D call: TRBD1 (5 bases). Germline V lookup: CDR1 MDHEN, CDR2 SYDVKM. V lost 8 bases, J lost 7 bases, and 19 bases lay in between. The CDR3 covers 14 residues. CDR3: CASANRRQPNTQYF. CDR3 sequence (DNA): TGTGCCAGCGCAAACCGACGACAGCCAAATACGCAGTATTTT.

The chain is built from TRBV6-1 and TRBJ1-6, with D possibly being TRBD1 (5 bases). Per the germline V gene, CDR1 is MNHNS and CDR2 is SASEGT. The V and J ends lost 6 bases and 7 bases respectively, with 10 bases between them. This CDR3 spans 13 amino acids. The CDR3 DNA reads as TGTGCCAGCAGCCGGGGACTCAATTCACCCCTCCACTTT. It specifies CASSRGLNSPLHF.

The chain recombines TRBV9 with TRBJ2-1; D is possibly TRBD2 (6 bases). CDR1 is SGDLS, CDR2 YYNGEE, per germline. Trimming cost V 1 base and J 5 bases, with 10 bases left between them. This CDR3 comprises 14 residues. In nucleotides, the CDR3 is TGTGCCAGCAGCGTAACAACGGGGGACAATGAGCAGTTCTTC. Protein product: CASSVTTGDNEQFF.

With respect to this clone: This same CDR3 is encoded by further DNA sequences in the sample. This chain joins TRBV5-1 and TRBJ2-1, with 7 bases that match TRBD1. Germline CDR1 is SGHRS and CDR2 is YFSETQ. The CDR3 is made up of 14 amino acids. The V gene end was trimmed by 3 bases and the J gene end by 4 bases; junction bases not matched to a gene: 4. The CDR3 spells CASSSRTGYNEQFF. CDR3 coding DNA: TGCGCCAGCAGCTCCCGGACAGGATACAATGAGCAGTTCTTC. The full variable domain, rest sourced from reference TRBV5-1 and TRBJ2-1, is KAGVTQTPRYLIKTRGQQVTLSCSPISGHRSVSWYQQTPGQGLQFLFEYFSETQRNKGNFPGRFSGRQFSNSRSEMNVSTLELGDSALYLCASSSRTGYNEQFFGPGTRLTVL.

This clone has only one observation. Other nucleotide sequences in the sample specify the same CDR3. This rearrangement joins TRBV2 to TRBJ2-5, with D tentatively TRBD2 (6 bases). Germline lookup yields CDR1 SNHLY and CDR2 FYNNEI. The CDR3 consists of 13 residues. The germline V and J ends were trimmed by 5 bases and 0 bases, with 7 bases remaining between them. The CDR3 DNA reads as TGTGCCAGCAGTCGGGGGTACCAAGAGACCCAGTACTTC. This translates into CASSRGYQETQYF.

The genes are TRBV6-5 and TRBJ1-5, with D tentatively TRBD1 (6 bases). The ends were cut back, 5 bases at V and 5 bases at J, with 13 bases in the middle. Germline V gene data show CDR1 as MNHEY and CDR2 as SVGAGI. This CDR3 spans 14 amino acids. The CDR3 nucleotides read TGTGCCAGCAGTACCGGGACACCCCATCAGCCCCAGCATTTT. Protein product: CASSTGTPHQPQHF.

V is TRBV5-1 and J is TRBJ2-5; the D gene is possibly TRBD1 (7 bases). Deletions cut 4 bases from V and 5 bases from J, with 15 bases between. The CDR3 covers 14 residues. Germline V lookup: CDR1 SGHRS, CDR2 YFSETQ. The CDR3 loop is CASSAGTATETQYF. In DNA form, the CDR3 reads TGCGCCAGCAGCGCGGGGACAGCAACGGAGACCCAGTACTTC. Using reference TRBV5-1 and TRBJ2-5 for the parts outside the CDR3, the full variable domain is KAGVTQTPRYLIKTRGQQVTLSCSPISGHRSVSWYQQTPGQGLQFLFEYFSETQRNKGNFPGRFSGRQFSNSRSEMNVSTLELGDSALYLCASSAGTATETQYFGPGTRLLVL.

The chain combines TRBV30 with TRBJ1-1; D is perhaps TRBD1 (5 bases). V lost 0 bases to trimming and J lost 5 bases, with 10 bases between them. The CDR3 consists of 13 residues. CDR1 is GTSNPN, CDR2 SVGIG, per germline (reference sequence). In DNA form, the CDR3 reads TGTGCCTGGAGTGTGCAGGGAATTACTGAAGCTTTCTTT. This gives the protein CAWSVQGITEAFF.

This clone was counted between two and nine times. The chain combines TRBV19 with TRBJ1-4, with D perhaps TRBD1 (5 bases). V gave up 3 bases and J gave up 6 bases, with 14 bases separating them. Germline V gene data show CDR1 as LNHDA and CDR2 as SQIVND (reference sequence). This CDR3 comprises 15 residues. The CDR3 nucleotides are TGTGCCAGTAGTATTTTGGGGCCCGGGCATGAAAAACTGTTTTTT. Encoded protein: CASSILGPGHEKLFF.

This clone appeared a single time. The chain joins TRBV6-5 to TRBJ1-2; tentatively, D is TRBD1 (6 bases). Germline V gives CDR1 MNHEY, CDR2 SVGAGI. V lost 6 bases to trimming and J lost 1 base, with 9 bases between them. The CDR3 loop spans 13 amino acids. CDR3 DNA: TGTGCCAGCAGGAGACAGGTTAACTATGGCTACACCTTC. Protein sequence: CASRRQVNYGYTF.

The chain has TRBV25-1 and TRBJ1-2, with D perhaps matching TRBD1 (5 bases). The ends were cut back, 1 base at V and 0 bases at J, with 18 bases in the middle. This CDR3 has 18 amino acids. CDR1 and CDR2 from the germline V gene are MGHDK and SYGVNS. In DNA form, the CDR3 reads TGTGCCAGCAGTGAATCCCACATAACAGGACGAGCTAACTATGGCTACACCTTC. Its protein is CASSESHITGRANYGYTF.

This chain connects TRBV18 to TRBJ1-3; unclear D gene. From germline, CDR1 is KGHSH and CDR2 LQKENI. This CDR3 comprises 13 residues. Deletions cut 3 bases from V and 4 bases from J, with 7 bases between. The chain's CDR3 is CASSPARGNTIYF. CDR3 bases: TGTGCCAGCTCACCGGCCAGAGGAAACACCATATATTTT.

The chain couples TRBV4-3 to TRBJ1-6; no definite D call. CDR1 and CDR2 (germline): LGHNA, YSLEER. The CDR3 consists of 16 residues. Trimming took 0 bases from V and 8 from J, leaving 14 bases between them. The CDR3 sequence is CASSQDWSYVDSPLHF. CDR3 nucleotides: TGCGCCAGCAGCCAAGATTGGAGCTATGTGGATTCACCCCTCCACTTT.

The chain uses TRBV11-2 and TRBJ1-2; 7 bases are shared with TRBD1. This CDR3 has 13 residues. V was pared by 4 bases and J by 5 bases, with 4 bases of the junction left unmatched. CDR1 is SGHAT, CDR2 FQNNGV, per germline. Written as DNA, the CDR3 is TGTGCCAGCAGCTCCGACAGGGAGTATGGCTACACCTTC. Its translation: CASSSDREYGYTF.

The chain is built from TRBV28 and TRBJ2-5; TRBD2 might be the D (6 bases). With 2 bases removed from V and 1 base from J, the gap between germline ends came to 17 bases. Germline lookup yields CDR1 MDHEN and CDR2 SYDVKM. The CDR3 loop spans 17 amino acids. The CDR3 coding sequence is TGTGCCAGCAGTTTAGATCCCTCTGGGGGGACCCAAGAGACCCAGTACTTC. This sequence encodes CASSLDPSGGTQETQYF.

A word on this clone: Other DNA sequences in the same sample also yield this CDR3. The rearrangement links TRBV20-1 to TRBJ1-1; perhaps TRBD1 as D (6 bases). The length of the CDR3 is 11 residues. V lost 3 bases and J lost 5, with 7 bases in between. The germline V gene has CDR1 DFQATT and CDR2 SNEGSKA (reference sequence). DNA for the CDR3: TGCAGTGCTAGTAGGGGGACTGAAGCTTTCTTT. Its translation is CSASRGTEAFF.

The J gene is TRBJ1-2, the V gene TRBV30; D is uncertain. The CDR3 is made up of 11 amino acids. V lost 0 bases and J 5 bases, leaving 4 bases between the germline ends. Germline V lookup: CDR1 GTSNPN, CDR2 SVGIG (reference sequence). CDR3 region: CAWSVQYGYTF. The CDR3 DNA is TGTGCCTGGAGTGTACAATATGGCTACACCTTC.

The chain carries TRBV25-1 and TRBJ2-5, with 8 bases lining up with TRBD2. Germline lookup yields CDR1 MGHDK and CDR2 SYGVNS. This CDR3 has 14 residues. V lost 1 base, J lost 5 bases, and 3 bases stayed unmatched. In DNA, the CDR3 is TGTGCCAGCAGTGAATCAGCGGGGGCGGAGACCCAGTACTTC. This encodes CASSESAGAETQYF.